This TCR beta chain was identified in a study of blood T cell repertoires in COVID-19. Study background: In each case, the material was cDNA or gDNA derived from T cells, B-cell-depleted T cells, or PBMCs.

This CDR3 has 17 amino acids. V was pared by 3 bases and J by 5 bases, with 13 bases of the junction left unmatched. Germline V gene sequence: CDR1 MNHEY, CDR2 SVGEGT. Per the authors' pipeline: It was from reference gene primer amplification that nucleated cell counts were estimated. The assay was immunoSEQ multiplex PCR, and TCRdb's table has in-frame clones only and misses some. V and J calls and clone size are those listed in that table; D and trimming were worked out from the DNA. The repertoire holds about 140,000 clones, around 80% seen once, with 3.5% to 5.5% in the top ten. The clonotype originates from an elderly woman with active or convalescent COVID-19. The sequenced sample was peripheral blood. The chain employs TRBV6-2 or TRBV6-3 and TRBJ1-1; 9 bases align to TRBD1. This CDR3 reads CASSYQTGGLKWTEAFF. The CDR3 DNA sequence: TGTGCCAGCAGTTATCAAACAGGGGGCCTGAAGTGGACTGAAGCTTTCTTT.